These T cell receptor beta chains were read from a single sample in a study of shared clonotypes between healthy human individuals. Only in-frame clones appear in the TCRdb table, and some are missing; sequencing was by immunoSEQ multiplex PCR. Of approximately 2,300,000 clones listed, under 95% are singletons. The sequencing sample was made of naive CD4+ T cells from PBMCs. These receptors all stem from a man younger than 30 in good health. Some clones in this sample may be carry-over from other donors' samples. Each CDR3 is given with its conserved first and last residue. Size is omitted from some rows. Given values are once, few, many or a class for expanded clones.

TRBV27	.	TRBJ2-2	CASRVVTNTGELFF
TRBV2	.	TRBJ2-5	CASSDHPGGGETQYF
TRBV30	.	TRBJ1-4	CAWSVKGGGNEKLFF
TRBV5-1	.	TRBJ2-5	CASSSGDRVKETQYF
TRBV7-9	.	TRBJ2-1	CASDVGTGGLEQFF
TRBV18	once	TRBJ2-5	CASSPGQLGETQYF
TRBV30	.	TRBJ1-3	CAWMDRTYSGNTIYF
TRBV5-1	.	TRBJ2-5	CASSSGLETQYF
TRBV7-2	.	TRBJ1-4	CASSSDWGSGEKLFF
TRBV10-1	.	TRBJ2-1	CASSEGPSGRPYNEQFF
TRBV6-5	.	TRBJ2-1	CASSYWDPSYNEQFF
TRBV5-1	.	TRBJ2-1	CASSATSGGYNEQFF
TRBV13	.	TRBJ1-2	CASSRDRGYYGYTF
TRBV4-1	.	TRBJ2-3	CASSRLLAVTDTQYF
TRBV7-3	.	TRBJ2-3	CASSLLPRIAEQSTDTQYF
TRBV6-1	.	TRBJ1-4	CASSVPGQLTNEKLFF
TRBV7-9	.	TRBJ1-5	CASSLGPDSNQPQHF
TRBV11-1	.	TRBJ2-2	CASSWFANTGELFF
TRBV4-1	once	TRBJ2-3	CASSQQASGRAIDTQYF
TRBV5-1	.	TRBJ2-3	CASSLATASSTDTQYF
TRBV5-1	once	TRBJ2-7	CASSQLAGGLWEQYF
TRBV6-5	.	TRBJ1-2	CASSYSPELYGYTF
TRBV6-1	.	TRBJ2-7	CASLLGTSYEQYF
TRBV19	.	TRBJ1-5	CASRGRGLGKPQHF
TRBV7-9	once	TRBJ1-5	CASSFSSYSNQPQHF
TRBV7-3	.	TRBJ2-2	CASSQRKGSAGELFF
TRBV7-8	few	TRBJ1-2	CASSHRSPTNYGYTF
TRBV13	.	TRBJ2-5	CASSSGRAVQETQYF
TRBV11-2	.	TRBJ2-1	CASSLQREPGVFF
TRBV5-1	.	TRBJ2-3	CASPDRGETDTQYF